This T cell receptor (beta chain) comes out of a study of T-cell memory formation after mild COVID-19. Whole-study findings and limits: Day 15 to 85 contractors were CD4/CD8 balanced; later expanders leaned CD4+.

V shed 8 bases and J shed 3 bases, with 10 bases lying between them. The CDR3 sequence is 13 residues long. TCRdb re-called the 5' RACE reads through MiXCR, storing one row per CDR3 protein. The data contain under 700,000 distinct CDR3 sequences, over 20% of them singletons. Remarks on this clonotype: Its antigen is still unknown.

The source of this sequence is an adult woman who had mild COVID-19 (a few samples of this study predate the infection). Cell type and time point are not known. The source material was PBMCs or a T cell subset sorted from them (not recorded which). This chain links TRBV12-3 or TRBV12-4 with TRBJ1-4, with D possibly TRBD1 on 5 matching bases. CDR3 protein: CASGQGPNEKLFF. In nucleotides, the CDR3 is TGTGCCAGCGGGCAGGGTCCTAATGAAAAACTGTTTTTT.